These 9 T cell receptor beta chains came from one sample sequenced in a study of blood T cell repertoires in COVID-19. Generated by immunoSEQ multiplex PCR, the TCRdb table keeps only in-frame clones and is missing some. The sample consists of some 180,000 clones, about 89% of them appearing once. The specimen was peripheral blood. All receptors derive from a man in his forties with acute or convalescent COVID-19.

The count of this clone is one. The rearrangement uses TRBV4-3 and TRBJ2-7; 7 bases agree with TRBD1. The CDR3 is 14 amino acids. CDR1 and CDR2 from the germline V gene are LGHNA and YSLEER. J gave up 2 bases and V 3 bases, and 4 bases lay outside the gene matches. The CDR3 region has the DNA TGCGCCAGCAGCCATTTGGGACAGACCTACGAGCAGTACTTC. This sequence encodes CASSHLGQTYEQYF.

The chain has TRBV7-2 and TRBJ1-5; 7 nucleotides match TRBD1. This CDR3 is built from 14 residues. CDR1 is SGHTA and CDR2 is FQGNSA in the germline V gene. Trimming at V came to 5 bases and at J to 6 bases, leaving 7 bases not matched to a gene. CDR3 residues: CASSDRVGGQPQHF. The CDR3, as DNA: TGTGCCAGCAGCGACAGGGTCGGGGGTCAGCCCCAGCATTTT.

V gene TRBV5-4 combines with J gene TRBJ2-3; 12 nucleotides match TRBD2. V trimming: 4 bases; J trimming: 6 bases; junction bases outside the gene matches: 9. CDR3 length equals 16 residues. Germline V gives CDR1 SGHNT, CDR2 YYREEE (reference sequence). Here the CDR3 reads CASSTSSGGALDTQYF. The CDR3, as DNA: TGTGCCAGCAGCACCTCTAGCGGGGGGGCGTTGGATACGCAGTATTTT.

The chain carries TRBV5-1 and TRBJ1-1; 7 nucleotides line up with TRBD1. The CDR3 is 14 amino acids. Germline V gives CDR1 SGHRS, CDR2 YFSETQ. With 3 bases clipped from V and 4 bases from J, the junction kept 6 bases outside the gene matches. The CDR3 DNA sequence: TGCGCCAGCAGCTCCGACAGGGTGAGCACTGAAGCTTTCTTT. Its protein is CASSSDRVSTEAFF.

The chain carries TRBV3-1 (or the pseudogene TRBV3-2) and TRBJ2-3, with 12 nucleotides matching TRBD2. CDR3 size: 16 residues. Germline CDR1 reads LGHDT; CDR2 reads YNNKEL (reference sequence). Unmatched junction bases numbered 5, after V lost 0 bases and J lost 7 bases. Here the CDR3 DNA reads TGTGCCAGCAGCCAAGACCTAGCGGGGGGGCGAAATACGCAGTATTTT. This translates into CASSQDLAGGRNTQYF.

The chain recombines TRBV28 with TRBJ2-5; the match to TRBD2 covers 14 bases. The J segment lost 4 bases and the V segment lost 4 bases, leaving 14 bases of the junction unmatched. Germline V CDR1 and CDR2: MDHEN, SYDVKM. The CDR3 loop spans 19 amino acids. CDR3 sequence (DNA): TGTGCCAGCAGTTCGAGACTAGCGGGGGGGAGATTTTCGGGAGAGACCCAGTACTTC. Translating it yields CASSSRLAGGRFSGETQYF. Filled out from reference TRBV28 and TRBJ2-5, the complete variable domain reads DVKVTQSSRYLVKRTGEKVFLECVQDMDHENMFWYRQDPGLGLRLIYFSYDVKMKEKGDIPEGYSVSREKKERFSLILESASTNQTSMYLCASSSRLAGGRFSGETQYFGPGTRLLVL.

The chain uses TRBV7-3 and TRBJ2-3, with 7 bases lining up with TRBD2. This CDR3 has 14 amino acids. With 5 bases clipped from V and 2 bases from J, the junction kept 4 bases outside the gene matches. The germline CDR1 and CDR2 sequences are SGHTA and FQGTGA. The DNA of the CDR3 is TGTGCCAGCAGCCCCGGGGGGTTCACAGATACGCAGTATTTT. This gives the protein CASSPGGFTDTQYF.

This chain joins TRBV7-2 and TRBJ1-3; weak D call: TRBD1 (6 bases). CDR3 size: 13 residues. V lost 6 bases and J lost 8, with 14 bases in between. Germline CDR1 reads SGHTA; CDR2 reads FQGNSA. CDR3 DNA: TGTGCCAGCAGTTCTGACAGGCGTGACACCATATATTTT. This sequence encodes CASSSDRRDTIYF.

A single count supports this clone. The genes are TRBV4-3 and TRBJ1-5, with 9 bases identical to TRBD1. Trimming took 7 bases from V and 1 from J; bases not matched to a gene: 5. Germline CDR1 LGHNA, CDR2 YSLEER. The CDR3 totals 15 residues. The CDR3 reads CASTDRGLSNQPQHF. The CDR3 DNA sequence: TGCGCCAGCACTGACAGGGGGTTAAGCAATCAGCCCCAGCATTTT.